Each of the 11 T cell receptor beta chains below was sequenced from the same sample in a study of cytomegalovirus exposure and HLA in healthy donors. With 60 Vbeta and 13 Jbeta primers, the PCR was carried out. The protocol was immunoSEQ multiplex PCR, while the TCRdb copy is restricted to in-frame clones and leaves out a portion. The repertoire holds approximately 270,000 clones, with about four fifths as singletons. Sequencing used PBMCs. The source is a girl between 2 and 10 years old in good health and CMV-seronegative.

Only a few counts were recorded for this clone. The rearrangement joins TRBV7-9 to TRBJ1-2, with D maybe TRBD1 (5 bases). Trimming took 1 base from V and 3 from J, leaving 9 bases between them. This CDR3 has 14 residues. CDR1 and CDR2 (germline): SEHNR, FQNEAQ (reference sequence). The CDR3 loop is CASSLGPGYYGYTF. The CDR3 DNA reads as TGTGCCAGCAGCTTAGGGCCAGGGTACTATGGCTACACCTTC.

The rearrangement uses TRBV5-1 and TRBJ2-1; 10 bases agree with TRBD2. The germline gives CDR1 SGHRS, CDR2 YFSETQ. The CDR3 extends over 16 amino acids. V gave up 4 bases and J gave up 9 bases; unmatched junction bases: 13. The CDR3, as DNA: TGCGCCAGCAGCGGCAGAGCGGGGGGGGCCGGGAGTGAGCAGTTCTTC. Amino acid sequence: CASSGRAGGAGSEQFF.

This chain uses TRBV30 with TRBJ2-7, with 8 bases aligning to TRBD1. CDR1 and CDR2 (germline): GTSNPN, SVGIG (reference sequence). The CDR3 extends over 14 amino acids. J was trimmed by 0 bases and V by 6 bases; bases with no gene match: 7. The DNA for the CDR3 is TGTGCCTGTAAAAGGACAGGGACCTCCTACGAGCAGTACTTC. Translated: CACKRTGTSYEQYF.

In DNA form, the CDR3 reads TGTGCCAGCAGCCCAAGTACAGGGTACTCCTACGAGCAGTACTTC. It encodes CASSPSTGYSYEQYF. The J gene is TRBJ2-7, the V gene TRBV9; possibly TRBD1 for D (6 bases). Germline V gene data show CDR1 as SGDLS and CDR2 as YYNGEE. Trimming took 4 bases from V and 0 from J, leaving 14 bases between them. There are 15 residues in the CDR3.

The chain has TRBV7-9 and TRBJ2-7; 7 bases align to TRBD1. The CDR3 runs 16 residues. V shed 5 bases, J shed 3 bases, and the junction held 13 bases outside the gene matches. CDR1 SEHNR and CDR2 FQNEAQ come from the germline V gene (reference sequence). The chain's CDR3 is CASSPWADRAVYEQYF. The CDR3 DNA reads as TGTGCCAGCAGCCCCTGGGCAGACAGGGCGGTCTACGAGCAGTACTTC.

The J gene is TRBJ2-1, the V gene TRBV27, with TRBD2 as a possible D gene (7 bases). Germline loops: CDR1 MNHEY, CDR2 SMNVEV (reference sequence). The CDR3 is 14 residues long. Trimming shortened V by 5 bases and J by 6 bases, and 14 bases separated the two germline ends. This CDR3 is CASSPLGGVNEQFF. The CDR3 nucleotides are TGTGCCAGCAGTCCCCTAGGGGGGGTCAATGAGCAGTTCTTC.

V gene TRBV6-1 combines with J gene TRBJ1-6, with 9 bases aligning to TRBD1. Unmatched junction bases numbered 2, after V lost 3 bases and J lost 5 bases. Germline lookup yields CDR1 MNHNS and CDR2 SASEGT. The CDR3 loop spans 15 amino acids. CDR3 sequence: CASSERTGDNSPLHF. The DNA of the CDR3 is TGTGCCAGCAGTGAGAGGACAGGGGATAATTCACCCCTCCACTTT.

V is TRBV2 and J is TRBJ2-1; D remains ambiguous. This CDR3 has 14 residues. Trimming left V 3 bases short and J 0 bases short, with 6 bases between. In germline, CDR1 is SNHLY, CDR2 FYNNEI. The CDR3 DNA reads TGTGCCAGCAGTGAGCTGAGCTCCTACAATGAGCAGTTCTTC. Its translation is CASSELSSYNEQFF. Variable domain in full (rest from reference TRBV2 and TRBJ2-1): EPEVTQTPSHQVTQMGQEVILRCVPISNHLYFYWYRQILGQKVEFLVSFYNNEISEKSEIFDDQFSVERPDGSNFTLKIRSTKLEDSAMYFCASSELSSYNEQFFGPGTRLTVL.

The gene calls are TRBV5-6 and TRBJ1-3, with a weak D call TRBD1 (5 bases). The germline gives CDR1 SGHDT, CDR2 YYEEEE. Deletions cut 8 bases from V and 4 bases from J, with 13 bases between. The CDR3 totals 13 residues. The CDR3 region has the DNA TGTGCCAGTTACCGCAGGGCAGGAAACACCATATATTTT. Amino acids: CASYRRAGNTIYF.

J is TRBJ1-2 and V is TRBV4-2; no clear D gene. CDR1 LGHNA and CDR2 YNFKEQ come from the germline V gene. V shed 0 bases and J shed 8 bases, with 13 bases lying between them. This CDR3 has 14 residues. CDR3 DNA: TGTGCCAGCAGCCAAGATAGCGGGGTTGGCGGCTACACCTTC. Translation gives CASSQDSGVGGYTF.

The V gene is TRBV27, the J gene TRBJ1-4, with 7 bases aligning to TRBD1. The junction had 6 bases not matched to a gene; V was cut back by 2 bases and J by 3 bases. The length of the CDR3 is 16 residues. Germline V lookup: CDR1 MNHEY, CDR2 SMNVEV (reference sequence). The DNA for the CDR3 is TGTGCCAGCAGTTTAAACAGACAGGGATCTAATGAAAAACTGTTTTTT. It encodes CASSLNRQGSNEKLFF.